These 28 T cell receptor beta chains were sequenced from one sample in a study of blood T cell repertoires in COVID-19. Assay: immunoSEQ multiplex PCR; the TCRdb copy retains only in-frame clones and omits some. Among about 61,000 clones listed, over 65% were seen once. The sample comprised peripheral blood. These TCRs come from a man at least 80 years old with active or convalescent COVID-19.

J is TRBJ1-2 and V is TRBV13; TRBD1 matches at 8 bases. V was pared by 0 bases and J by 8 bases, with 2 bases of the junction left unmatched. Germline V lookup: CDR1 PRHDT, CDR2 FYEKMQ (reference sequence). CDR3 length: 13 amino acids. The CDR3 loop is CASSLGQGAGYTF. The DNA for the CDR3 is TGTGCCAGCAGCTTAGGCCAGGGGGCCGGCTACACCTTC.

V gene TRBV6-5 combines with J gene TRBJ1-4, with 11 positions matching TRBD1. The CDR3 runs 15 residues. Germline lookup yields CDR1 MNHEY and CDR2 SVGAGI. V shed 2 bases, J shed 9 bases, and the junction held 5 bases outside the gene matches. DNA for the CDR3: TGTGCCAGCAGTTACGGGACAGGGGGTAAAAAAAAACTGTTTTTT. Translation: CASSYGTGGKKKLFF.

Here the CDR3 DNA reads TGTGCCAGCAACGGGCGGGTTAAGGCAGATACGCAGTATTTT. Its protein product is CASNGRVKADTQYF. The chain combines TRBV19 with TRBJ2-3; the D gene is possibly TRBD2 (5 bases). This CDR3 has 14 amino acids. Trimming stripped 9 bases from V and 4 bases from J, with 17 bases between. Germline V gene data show CDR1 as LNHDA and CDR2 as SQIVND (reference sequence).

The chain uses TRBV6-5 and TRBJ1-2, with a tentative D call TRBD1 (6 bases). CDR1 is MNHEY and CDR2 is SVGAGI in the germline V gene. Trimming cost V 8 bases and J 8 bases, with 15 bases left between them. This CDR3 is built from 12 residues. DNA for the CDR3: TGTGCCAGCGTGAGGGGGTTTGGAGGCTACACCTTC. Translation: CASVRGFGGYTF.

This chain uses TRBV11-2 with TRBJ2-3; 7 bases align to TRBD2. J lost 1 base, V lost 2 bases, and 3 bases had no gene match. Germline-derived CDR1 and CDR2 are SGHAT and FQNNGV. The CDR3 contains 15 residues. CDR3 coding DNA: TGTGCCAGCAGCTTAACAACTAGCGGCACAGATACGCAGTATTTT. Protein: CASSLTTSGTDTQYF.

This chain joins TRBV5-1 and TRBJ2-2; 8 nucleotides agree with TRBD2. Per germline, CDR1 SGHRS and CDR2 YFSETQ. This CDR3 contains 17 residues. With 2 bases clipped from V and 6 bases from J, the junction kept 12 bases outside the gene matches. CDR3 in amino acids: CASSFSLAGPVAGELFF. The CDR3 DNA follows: TGCGCCAGCAGCTTTTCGCTAGCGGGCCCGGTAGCCGGGGAGCTGTTTTTT.

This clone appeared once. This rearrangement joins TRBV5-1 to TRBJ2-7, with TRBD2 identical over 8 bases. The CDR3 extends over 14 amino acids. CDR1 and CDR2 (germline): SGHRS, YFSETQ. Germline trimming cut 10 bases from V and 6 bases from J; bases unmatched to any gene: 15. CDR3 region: CAGLRGGRDLEQYF. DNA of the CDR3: TGCGCCGGATTACGGGGGGGACGGGACCTCGAGCAGTACTTC.

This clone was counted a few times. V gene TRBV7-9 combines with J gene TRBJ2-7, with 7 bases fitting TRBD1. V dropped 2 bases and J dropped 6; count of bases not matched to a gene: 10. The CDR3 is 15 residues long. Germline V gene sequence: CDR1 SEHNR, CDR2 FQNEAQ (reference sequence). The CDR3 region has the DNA TGTGCCAGCAGCTTACTTACAGGGGTTTTTTCCGAGCAGTACTTC. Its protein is CASSLLTGVFSEQYF.

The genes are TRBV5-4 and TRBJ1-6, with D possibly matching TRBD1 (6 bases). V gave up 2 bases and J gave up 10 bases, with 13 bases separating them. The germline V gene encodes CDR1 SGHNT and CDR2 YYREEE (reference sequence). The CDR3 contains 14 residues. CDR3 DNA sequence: TGTGCCAGCAGCTTCGGGACATCGCAATCACCCCTCCACTTT. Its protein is CASSFGTSQSPLHF.

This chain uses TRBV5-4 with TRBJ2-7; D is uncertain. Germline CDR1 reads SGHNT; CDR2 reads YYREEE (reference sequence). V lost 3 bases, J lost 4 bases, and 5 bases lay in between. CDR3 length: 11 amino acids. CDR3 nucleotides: TGTGCCAGCAGCTCCCATTACGAGCAGTACTTC. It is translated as CASSSHYEQYF.

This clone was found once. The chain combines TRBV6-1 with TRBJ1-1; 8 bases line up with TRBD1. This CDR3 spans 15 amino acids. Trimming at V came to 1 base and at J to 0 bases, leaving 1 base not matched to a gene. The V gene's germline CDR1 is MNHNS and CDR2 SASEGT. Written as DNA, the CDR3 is TGTGCCAGCAGTGAAGAACAGGGGGTGAACACTGAAGCTTTCTTT. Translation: CASSEEQGVNTEAFF.

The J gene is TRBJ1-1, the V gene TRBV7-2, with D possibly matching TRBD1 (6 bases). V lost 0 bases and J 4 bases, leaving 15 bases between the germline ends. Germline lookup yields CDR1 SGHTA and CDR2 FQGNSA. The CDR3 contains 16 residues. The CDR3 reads CASSLASLGGGTEAFF. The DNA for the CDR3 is TGTGCCAGCAGCTTAGCGAGTCTAGGGGGTGGCACTGAAGCTTTCTTT.

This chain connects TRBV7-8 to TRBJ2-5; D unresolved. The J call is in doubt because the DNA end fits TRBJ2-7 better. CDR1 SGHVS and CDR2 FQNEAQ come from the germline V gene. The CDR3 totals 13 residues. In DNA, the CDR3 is TGTGCCAGCAGCTTACAGGTCCTCTACGAGCAGTACTTC. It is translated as CASSLQVLYEQYF.

The CDR3 DNA is TGCAGCGTCGAGACAGGGTGGAACACTGAAGCTTTCTTT. It encodes CSVETGWNTEAFF. V usage is TRBV29-1 and J usage is TRBJ1-1; 7 bases map to TRBD1. The CDR3 extends over 13 amino acids. The germline CDR1 and CDR2 sequences are SQVTM and ANQGSEA. Germline trimming cut 6 bases from V and 1 base from J; bases unmatched to any gene: 5.

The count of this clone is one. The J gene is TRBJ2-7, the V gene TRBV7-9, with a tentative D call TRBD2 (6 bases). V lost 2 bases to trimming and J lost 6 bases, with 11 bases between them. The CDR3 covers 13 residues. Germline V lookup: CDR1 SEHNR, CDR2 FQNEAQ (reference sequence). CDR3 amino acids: CASSLIATSEQYF. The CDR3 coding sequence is TGTGCCAGCAGCTTAATAGCGACTAGCGAGCAGTACTTC.

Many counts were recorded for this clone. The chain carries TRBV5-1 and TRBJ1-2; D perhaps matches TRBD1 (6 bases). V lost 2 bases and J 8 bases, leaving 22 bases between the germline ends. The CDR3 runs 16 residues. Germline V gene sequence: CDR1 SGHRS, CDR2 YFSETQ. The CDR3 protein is CASSFDLTGLPGGYTF. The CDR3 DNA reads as TGCGCCAGCAGCTTCGACCTGACAGGTCTCCCCGGGGGCTACACCTTC.

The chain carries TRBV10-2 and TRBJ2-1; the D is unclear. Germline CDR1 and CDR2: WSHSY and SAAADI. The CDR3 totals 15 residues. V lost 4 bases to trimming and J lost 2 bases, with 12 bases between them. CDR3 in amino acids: CASSVGTEAYNEQFF. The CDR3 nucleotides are TGCGCCAGCAGTGTAGGAACAGAAGCCTACAATGAGCAGTTCTTC.

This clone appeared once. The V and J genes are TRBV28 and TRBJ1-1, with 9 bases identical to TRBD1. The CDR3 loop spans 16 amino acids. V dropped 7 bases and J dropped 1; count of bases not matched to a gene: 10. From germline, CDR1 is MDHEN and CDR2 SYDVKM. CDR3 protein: CASNVFEGQGNTEAFF. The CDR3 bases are TGTGCCAGCAACGTTTTCGAGGGACAGGGGAACACTGAAGCTTTCTTT.

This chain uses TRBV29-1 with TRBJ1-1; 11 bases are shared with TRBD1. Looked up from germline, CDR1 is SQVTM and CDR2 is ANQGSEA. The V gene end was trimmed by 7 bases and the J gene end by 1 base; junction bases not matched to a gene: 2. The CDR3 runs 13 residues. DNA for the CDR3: TGCAGCGCTGGACAGGGGGCGAACACTGAAGCTTTCTTT. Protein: CSAGQGANTEAFF.

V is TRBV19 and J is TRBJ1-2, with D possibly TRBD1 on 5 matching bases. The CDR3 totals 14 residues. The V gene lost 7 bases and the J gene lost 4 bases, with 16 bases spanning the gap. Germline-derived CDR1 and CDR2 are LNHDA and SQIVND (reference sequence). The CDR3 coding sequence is TGTGCCAGTATGAAAGGGGCAACCTTCTATGGCTACACCTTC. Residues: CASMKGATFYGYTF. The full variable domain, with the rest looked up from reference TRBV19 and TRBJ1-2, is DGGITQSPKYLFRKEGQNVTLSCEQNLNHDAMYWYRQDPGQGLRLIYYSQIVNDFQKGDIAEGYSVSREKKESFPLTVTSAQKNPTAFYLCASMKGATFYGYTFGSGTRLTVV.

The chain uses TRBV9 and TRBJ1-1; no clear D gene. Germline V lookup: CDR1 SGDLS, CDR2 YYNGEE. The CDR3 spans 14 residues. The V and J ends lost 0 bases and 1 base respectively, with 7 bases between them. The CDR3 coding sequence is TGTGCCAGCAGCGTAGACAGTAGGAACACTGAAGCTTTCTTT. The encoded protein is CASSVDSRNTEAFF.

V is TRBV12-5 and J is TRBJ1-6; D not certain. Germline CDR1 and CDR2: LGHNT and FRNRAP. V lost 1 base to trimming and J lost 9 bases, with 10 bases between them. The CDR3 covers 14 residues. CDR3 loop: CASGLGRESSPLHF. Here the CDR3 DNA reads TGTGCTAGTGGTTTGGGGAGGGAGAGTTCACCCCTCCACTTT. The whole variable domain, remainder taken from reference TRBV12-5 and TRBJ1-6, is DARVTQTPRHKVTEMGQEVTMRCQPILGHNTVFWYRQTMMQGLELLAYFRNRAPLDDSGMPKDRFSAEMPDATLATLKIQPSEPRDSAVYFCASGLGRESSPLHFGNGTRLTVT.

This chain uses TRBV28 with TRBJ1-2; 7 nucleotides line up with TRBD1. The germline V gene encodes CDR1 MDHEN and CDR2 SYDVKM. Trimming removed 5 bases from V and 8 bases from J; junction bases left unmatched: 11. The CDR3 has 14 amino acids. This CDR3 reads CASSLARDRDGYTF. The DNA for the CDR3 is TGTGCCAGCAGTCTCGCCCGGGACAGAGACGGCTACACCTTC.

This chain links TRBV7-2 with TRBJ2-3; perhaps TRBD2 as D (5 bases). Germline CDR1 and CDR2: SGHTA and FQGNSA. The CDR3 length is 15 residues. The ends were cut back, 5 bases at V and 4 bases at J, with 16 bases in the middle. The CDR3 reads CASSLGLARADTQYF. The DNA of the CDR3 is TGTGCCAGCAGCCTGGGGTTAGCGCGCGCAGATACGCAGTATTTT.

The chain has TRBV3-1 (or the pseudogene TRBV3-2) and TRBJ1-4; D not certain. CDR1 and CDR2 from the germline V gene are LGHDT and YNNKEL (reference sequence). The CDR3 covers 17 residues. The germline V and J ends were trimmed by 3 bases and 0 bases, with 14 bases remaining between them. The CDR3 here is CASSQRRRGTTNEKLFF. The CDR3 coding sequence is TGTGCCAGCAGCCAGAGACGCCGGGGAACAACTAATGAAAAACTGTTTTTT.

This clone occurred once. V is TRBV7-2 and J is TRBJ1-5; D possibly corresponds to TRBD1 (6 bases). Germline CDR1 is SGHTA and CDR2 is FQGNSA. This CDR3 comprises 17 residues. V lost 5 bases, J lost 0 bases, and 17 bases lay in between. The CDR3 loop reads CASSTRERTDSNQPQHF. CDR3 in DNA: TGTGCCAGCAGCACCAGGGAAAGGACAGATAGCAATCAGCCCCAGCATTTT. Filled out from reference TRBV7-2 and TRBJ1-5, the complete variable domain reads GAGVSQSPSNKVTEKGKDVELRCDPISGHTALYWYRQSLGQGLEFLIYFQGNSAPDKSGLPSDRFSAERTGGSVSTLTIQRTQQEDSAVYLCASSTRERTDSNQPQHFGDGTRLSIL.

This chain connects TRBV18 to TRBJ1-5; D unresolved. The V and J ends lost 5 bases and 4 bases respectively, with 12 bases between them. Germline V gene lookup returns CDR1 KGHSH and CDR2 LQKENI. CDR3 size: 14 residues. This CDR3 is CASSVSKQNQPQHF. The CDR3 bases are TGTGCCAGCTCAGTTTCCAAGCAAAATCAGCCCCAGCATTTT.

CDR3 region: CASSPGTSGTYNEQFF. DNA of the CDR3: TGTGCCAGTTCCCCGGGGACTAGCGGGACCTACAATGAGCAGTTCTTC. The chain joins TRBV19 to TRBJ2-1; 13 bases map to TRBD2. This CDR3 contains 16 residues. CDR1 and CDR2 from the germline V gene are LNHDA and SQIVND (reference sequence). Trimming took 8 bases from V and 2 from J; bases not matched to a gene: 6.